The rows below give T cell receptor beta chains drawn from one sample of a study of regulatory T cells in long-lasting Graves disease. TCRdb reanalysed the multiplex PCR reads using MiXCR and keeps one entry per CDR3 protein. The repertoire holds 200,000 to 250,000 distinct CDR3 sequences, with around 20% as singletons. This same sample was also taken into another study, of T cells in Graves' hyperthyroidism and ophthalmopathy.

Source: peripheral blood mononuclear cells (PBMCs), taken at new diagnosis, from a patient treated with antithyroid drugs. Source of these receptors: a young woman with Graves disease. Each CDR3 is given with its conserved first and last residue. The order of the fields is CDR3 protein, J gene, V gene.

CDR3: CASSSTGDRSNTEAFF
J: TRBJ1-1
V: TRBV7-2

CDR3: CASSETHTQYF
J: TRBJ2-3
V: TRBV2

CDR3: CASSPKTGTGNTEAFF
J: TRBJ1-1
V: TRBV5-1

CDR3: CASSQSGTGDEKLFF
J: TRBJ1-4
V: TRBV4-1

CDR3: CASSGSSGDEQYF
J: TRBJ2-7
V: TRBV2

CDR3: CASSQERALGTDTQYF
J: TRBJ2-3
V: TRBV4-2

CDR3: CASRPQGLSPLHF
J: TRBJ1-6
V: TRBV28

CDR3: CASSPRTGGVYEQYF
J: TRBJ2-7
V: TRBV7-9

CDR3: CASSFQGAQETQYF
J: TRBJ2-5
V: TRBV28

CDR3: CASSRGQRLFNPEAFF
J: TRBJ1-1
V: TRBV5-1

CDR3: CASLSSGALGYTF
J: TRBJ1-2
V: TRBV19

CDR3: CSAPPGTGLRYEQYF
J: TRBJ2-7
V: TRBV20-1

CDR3: CASSLGGAGSNQPRHF
J: TRBJ1-5
V: TRBV11-2

CDR3: CASSPRGRRNTEAFF
J: TRBJ1-1
V: TRBV28

CDR3: CASRTGGTGANVLTF
J: TRBJ2-6
V: TRBV28

CDR3: CASSYSRTGADTQYF
J: TRBJ2-3
V: TRBV6-2/TRBV6-3

CDR3: CSARKDYLLQNEQFF
J: TRBJ2-1
V: TRBV20-1

CDR3: CASGSFVGTSIHEQYF
J: TRBJ2-7
V: TRBV12-5

CDR3: CASSFQTGGYQPQHF
J: TRBJ1-5
V: TRBV19

CDR3: CASSLFKGNEQFF
J: TRBJ2-1
V: TRBV28

CDR3: CSARGASGSWEQFF
J: TRBJ2-1
V: TRBV20-1

CDR3: CASSSMGGSDTQYF
J: TRBJ2-3
V: TRBV7-2

CDR3: CASTGVDRVWNTEAFF
J: TRBJ1-1
V: TRBV7-2

CDR3: CASSLMGQTGELFF
J: TRBJ2-2
V: TRBV11-3

CDR3: CASSGTSGSRDTGELFF
J: TRBJ2-2
V: TRBV2

CDR3: CASSLGGITNEKLFF
J: TRBJ1-4
V: TRBV5-1

CDR3: CASSVVLGGTDTQYF
J: TRBJ2-3
V: TRBV18

CDR3: CASSASSGQGRRQPQHF
J: TRBJ1-5
V: TRBV28

CDR3: CASSINPSGVSYNEQFF
J: TRBJ2-1
V: TRBV28

CDR3: CASSEALEVYNEQFF
J: TRBJ2-1
V: TRBV2

CDR3: CASSYFPSDSPNYGYTF
J: TRBJ1-2
V: TRBV6-5

CDR3: CASSSLTGARETQYF
J: TRBJ2-5
V: TRBV6-5

CDR3: CASSLIGGNNEQFF
J: TRBJ2-1
V: TRBV12-3/TRBV12-4

CDR3: CASSPGQVGGETQYF
J: TRBJ2-5
V: TRBV28

CDR3: CAASPLGDTQYF
J: TRBJ2-3
V: TRBV27

CDR3: CASSTHGAHQETQYF
J: TRBJ2-5
V: TRBV11-1

CDR3: CASNFNGELFF
J: TRBJ2-2
V: TRBV2

CDR3: CSASKGAGTEAFF
J: TRBJ1-1
V: TRBV20-1

CDR3: CASSEAQGSGYGQYF
J: TRBJ2-4
V: TRBV6-1

CDR3: CASSYSSSGGQKLQYF
J: TRBJ2-4
V: TRBV6-2/TRBV6-3

CDR3: CASSLLDSRNEQFF
J: TRBJ2-1
V: TRBV7-9

CDR3: CASSLVLAPTDTQYF
J: TRBJ2-3
V: TRBV5-1

CDR3: CSVDDGQGGNTIYF
J: TRBJ1-3
V: TRBV29-1

CDR3: CASSREGIVNEQFF
J: TRBJ2-1
V: TRBV6-1

CDR3: CAWSVPLQSPRDNEQFF
J: TRBJ2-1
V: TRBV30

CDR3: CASSYSPGTGGGKLNQPQHF
J: TRBJ1-5
V: TRBV6-2/TRBV6-3

CDR3: CASSSQEQGAHYGYTF
J: TRBJ1-2
V: TRBV27

CDR3: CASSESGGGQGKAFF
J: TRBJ1-1
V: TRBV10-1

CDR3: CASSFRTFQADNNEQFF
J: -
V: TRBV28

CDR3: CSARDRLRGETQYF
J: TRBJ2-5
V: TRBV20-1

CDR3: CASSYEGVVSTEAFF
J: TRBJ1-1
V: TRBV6-5

CDR3: CASSLGSTGSSYEQYF
J: TRBJ2-7
V: TRBV7-9

CDR3: CASSFAGRGSNQPQHF
J: TRBJ1-5
V: TRBV12-3/TRBV12-4

CDR3: CASSLSRGGLNGYTF
J: TRBJ1-2
V: TRBV27

CDR3: CASSLSGQGGNQPQHF
J: TRBJ1-5
V: TRBV28